This T cell receptor (beta chain) was recovered during a study of blood T cell repertoires in COVID-19. Only a few counts were recorded for this clone. Libraries were prepared by immunoSEQ multiplex PCR; TCRdb keeps only in-frame clonotypes and omits some of them. The table has over 75,000 clones, roughly 90% seen once. The CDR3 runs to 13 residues. Trimming left V 3 bases short and J 4 bases short, with 10 bases between. The source is a woman of 80 years or more with acute or convalescent COVID-19. The chain joins TRBV12-3 or TRBV12-4 to TRBJ2-7; D call uncertain. Material for sequencing was peripheral blood. This chain's CDR3 is CASSLESQYEQYF. The CDR3 coding sequence is TGTGCCAGCAGTTTGGAGAGCCAGTACGAGCAGTACTTC.